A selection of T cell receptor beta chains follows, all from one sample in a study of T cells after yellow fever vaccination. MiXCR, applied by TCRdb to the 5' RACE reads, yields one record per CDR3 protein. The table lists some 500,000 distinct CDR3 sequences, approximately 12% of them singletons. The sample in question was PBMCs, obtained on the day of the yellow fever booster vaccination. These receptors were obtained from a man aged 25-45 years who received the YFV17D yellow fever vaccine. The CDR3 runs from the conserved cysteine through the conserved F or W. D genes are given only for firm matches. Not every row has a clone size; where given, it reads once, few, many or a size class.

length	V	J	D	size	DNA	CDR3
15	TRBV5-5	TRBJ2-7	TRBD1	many	TGTGCCAGCAGCGTCCTCGGGCAGGGGGCGGTCGAGCAGTACTTC	CASSVLGQGAVEQYF
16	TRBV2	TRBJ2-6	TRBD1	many	TGTGCCAGCAGCGCCCAAGGGACAGCTGGGGCCAACGTCCTGACTTTC	CASSAQGTAGANVLTF
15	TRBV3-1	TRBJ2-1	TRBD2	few	TGTGCCAGCAGCCATTCGGGACTATCTTACAATGAGCAGTTCTTC	CASSHSGLSYNEQFF
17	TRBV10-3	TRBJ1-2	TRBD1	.	TGTGCCATCAGTGAGTCGATGCCTGGACAGGGTAACTATGGCTACACCTTC	CAISESMPGQGNYGYTF
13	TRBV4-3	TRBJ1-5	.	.	TGCGCCAGCAGCCAAACGAGCAATCAGCCCCAGCATTTT	CASSQTSNQPQHF
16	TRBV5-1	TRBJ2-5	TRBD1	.	TGCGCCAGCAGCCTATTATCACAGGGGGCCGAAGAGACCCAGTACTTC	CASSLLSQGAEETQYF
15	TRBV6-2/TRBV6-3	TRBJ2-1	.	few	TGTGCCAGCAGCCGATCCATGGCCGGATACAATGAGCAGTTCTTC	CASSRSMAGYNEQFF
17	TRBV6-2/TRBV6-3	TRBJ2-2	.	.	TGTGCCAGCAGTGCAACCGGGATATACTCCGGCACCGGGGAGCTGTTTTTT	CASSATGIYSGTGELFF
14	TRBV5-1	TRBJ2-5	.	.	TGCGCCAGCAGCATCGGACAGAGGGAAGAGACCCAGTACTTC	CASSIGQREETQYF
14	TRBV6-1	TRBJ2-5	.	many	TGTGCCAGCAACTCGGCGGCCGCACAAGAGACCCAGTACTTC	CASNSAAAQETQYF
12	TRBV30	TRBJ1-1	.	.	TGTGCCTGGCGCCGGGTCAACACTGAAGCTTTCTTT	CAWRRVNTEAFF
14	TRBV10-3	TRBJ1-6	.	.	TGTGCCATCAGTGAGGAAGCCTATAATTCACCCCTCCACTTT	CAISEEAYNSPLHF
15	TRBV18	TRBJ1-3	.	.	TGTGCCAGCTCAACCTATGGGGTGAATGGAAACACCATATATTTT	CASSTYGVNGNTIYF
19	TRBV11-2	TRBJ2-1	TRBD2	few	TGTGCCAGCAGCTCCCGGGGGGCTACTAGCGGGAGGGCCGTCCGTGAGCAGTTCTTC	CASSSRGATSGRAVREQFF
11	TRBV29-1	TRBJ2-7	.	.	TGCAGCGTTGAGTGGACAACCCAGCAGTACTTC	CSVEWTTQQYF
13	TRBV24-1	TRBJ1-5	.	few	TGTGCCACCAGTGATCATCTGGGCAGGGGAAGGCATTTT	CATSDHLGRGRHF
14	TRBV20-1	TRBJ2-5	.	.	TGCAGTGCTAGAGAGCCTTCTAGTGGAAAGACCCAGTACTTC	CSAREPSSGKTQYF
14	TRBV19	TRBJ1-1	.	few	TGTGCCAGTAGTATAGCACGGTCGAACACTGAAGCTTTCTTT	CASSIARSNTEAFF
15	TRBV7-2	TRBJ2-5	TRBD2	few	TGTGCCAGCAGTGGCGGAGCGGGACCTCAAGAGACCCAGTACTTC	CASSGGAGPQETQYF
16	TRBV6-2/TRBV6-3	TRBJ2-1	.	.	TGTGCCATCCAGTCCCCCGAGCGGGTCTCCTACAATGAGCAGTTCTTC	CAIQSPERVSYNEQFF
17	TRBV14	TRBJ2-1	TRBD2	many	TGTGCCAGCAGCCGATTGAGAAGGACTAGCGGACGGGATGAGCAGTTCTTC	CASSRLRRTSGRDEQFF
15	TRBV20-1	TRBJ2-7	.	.	TGCAGTGCTAGTTATGGGAGGATCGCTCAAGGGGAGCAGTACTTC	CSASYGRIAQGEQYF
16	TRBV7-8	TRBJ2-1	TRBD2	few	TGTGCCAGCAGCTCGAGGACTAGCGGGAGTGTCGATGAGCAGTTCTTC	CASSSRTSGSVDEQFF
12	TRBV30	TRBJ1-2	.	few	TGTGCCTGGACCAGAGGGAACTATGGCTACACCTTC	CAWTRGNYGYTF
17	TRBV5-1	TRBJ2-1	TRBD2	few	TGCGCCAGCAGCTTGGGGCTGAACGGGAGGGGCTACAATGAGCAGTTCTTC	CASSLGLNGRGYNEQFF
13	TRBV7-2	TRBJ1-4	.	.	TGTGCCAGCAGCCCCCGGGTGAATGAAAAACTGTTTTTT	CASSPRVNEKLFF
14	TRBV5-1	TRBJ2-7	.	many	TGCGCCAGCAGCTTGGTGGCAGAAGACTACGAGCAGTACTTC	CASSLVAEDYEQYF
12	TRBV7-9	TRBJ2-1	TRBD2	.	TGTGCCAGCAGTGCTGGACTAGCGGAGCAGTTCTTC	CASSAGLAEQFF
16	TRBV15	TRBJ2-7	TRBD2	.	TGTGCCACCAGCAGAGATTGGAGCGGGAGTTTCTACGAGCAGTACTTC	CATSRDWSGSFYEQYF
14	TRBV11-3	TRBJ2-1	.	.	TGTGCCAGCAGCCCCTGGAAGGTCGAAGGTGAGCAGTTCTTC	CASSPWKVEGEQFF
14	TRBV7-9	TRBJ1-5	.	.	TGTGCCAGCAGCTTCTCTACAGGAGGGGAGCCCCAGCATTTT	CASSFSTGGEPQHF
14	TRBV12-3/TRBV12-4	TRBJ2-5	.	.	TGTGCCAGCAGCCACGTGGGGTATACGGAGACCCAGTACTTC	CASSHVGYTETQYF
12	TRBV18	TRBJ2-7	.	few	TGTGCCAGCTCACCGACAGCATACGAGCAGTACTTC	CASSPTAYEQYF
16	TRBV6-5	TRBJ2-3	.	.	TGTGCCAGCAGTTACTCGAGACTAGGAGCGATGGATACGCAGTATTTT	CASSYSRLGAMDTQYF
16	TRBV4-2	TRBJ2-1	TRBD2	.	TGTGCCAGCAGCCAAGATGCGACTAGCGGGAGTAATGAGCAGTTCTTC	CASSQDATSGSNEQFF
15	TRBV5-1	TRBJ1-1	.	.	TGCGCCAGCAGCCGATTACAGGTCCCGAACACTGAAGCTTTCTTT	CASSRLQVPNTEAFF
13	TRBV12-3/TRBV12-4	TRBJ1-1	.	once	TGTGCCAGCAGGTTAGCTAGGGACACTGAAGATTTCTTT	CASRLARDTEDFF
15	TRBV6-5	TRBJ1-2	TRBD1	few	TGTGCCAGCAGTTACTCGGGACAGGGGTTCTATGGCTACACCTTC	CASSYSGQGFYGYTF
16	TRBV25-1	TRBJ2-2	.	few	TGTGCCAGCAGAGCCTACAGGTCAGCGAACACCGGGGAGCTGTTTTTT	CASRAYRSANTGELFF
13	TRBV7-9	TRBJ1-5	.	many	TGTGCCAGCAGCCTGGCGGGTTATCAGCCCCAGCATTTT	CASSLAGYQPQHF
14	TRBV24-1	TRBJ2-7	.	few	TGTGCCACCAGTGATGGTGCTTCCGGGGACGAGCAGTACTTC	CATSDGASGDEQYF
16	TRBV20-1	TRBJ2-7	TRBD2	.	TGCAGTGCTAGAGATTCCGGGACTAGCGGCTCCTACGAGCAGTACTTC	CSARDSGTSGSYEQYF
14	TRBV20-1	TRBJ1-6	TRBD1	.	TGCAGTGCTAGCAGGGGGGAGGTGAATTCACCCCTCCACTTT	CSASRGEVNSPLHF
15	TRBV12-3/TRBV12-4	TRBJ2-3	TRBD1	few	TGTGCCAGCAGCAACCCGGGACAGGGCCCAGATACGCAGTATTTT	CASSNPGQGPDTQYF
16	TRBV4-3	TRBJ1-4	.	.	TGCGCCAGCAGCCCCTCTGCGGGCACGGCGGGGGAAAAACTGTTTTTT	CASSPSAGTAGEKLFF